This entry lists 8 T cell receptor beta chains sequenced from one sample in a study of CD8 T cells in ankylosing spondylitis (dated by TCRdb to about 2017). These receptors have no identified antigens. Library preparation employed 5' RACE. The sample was run on an Illumina HiSeq 2500. Using fastp at Q25 and MiXCR, TCRdb reprocessed the public reads and kept productive beta chains. Every distinct CDR3 protein forms one entry, paired with its most common genes and DNA. The sample table holds more than 300,000 distinct CDR3 sequences, of which approximately 8% were seen once. The ten largest clones take up roughly 15% of the sample. What the research found in general, with its limitations: Blood from ankylosing spondylitis patients appeared to be characterized by a TCR beta motif made up of several highly homologous amino acid variants.

The sequencing sample was made of blood, either unsorted or a sorted T cell fraction (not recorded which). These receptors all come from a male donor with ankylosing spondylitis.

This clonotype was found a few times. The rearrangement links TRBV29-1 to TRBJ2-7; TRBD1 matches 7 bases. V was clipped by 3 bases and J by 1 base; unmatched bases: 3. Germline values: CDR1 SQVTM, CDR2 ANQGSEA. This CDR3 has 13 residues. CDR3 nucleotide sequence: TGCAGCGTTGAGGAGACAGGGTCCTACGAGCAGTACTTC. Encoded protein: CSVEETGSYEQYF.

This clonotype has at least ten counts. The chain has TRBV9 and TRBJ2-3, with 12 positions matching TRBD2. Germline V gene lookup returns CDR1 SGDLS and CDR2 YYNGEE. The CDR3 runs 15 residues. The J segment lost 7 bases and the V segment lost 3 bases, leaving 6 bases of the junction unmatched. DNA of the CDR3: TGTGCCAGCAGCGGACTAGCGGGAGTGATGAATACGCAGTATTTT. Amino acid sequence: CASSGLAGVMNTQYF.

The chain is built from TRBV7-6 and TRBJ2-2, with unresolved D. Germline V gives CDR1 SGHVS, CDR2 FNYEAQ. Trimming shortened V by 3 bases and J by 7 bases, and 9 bases separated the two germline ends. CDR3 length equals 13 residues. CDR3 sequence (DNA): TGTGCCAGCAGCTTTGCCGGCTTCGGGGAGCTGTTTTTT. It specifies CASSFAGFGELFF.

This clonotype was detected only a few times. This chain links TRBV20-1 with TRBJ1-2, with 11 nucleotides matching TRBD1. The CDR3 loop spans 14 amino acids. J gave up 4 bases and V 6 bases, and 7 bases lay outside the gene matches. Germline V lookup: CDR1 DFQATT, CDR2 SNEGSKA (reference sequence). CDR3 sequence: CSAITGQGGYGYTF. The CDR3 DNA is TGCAGTGCGATAACGGGACAGGGGGGCTATGGCTACACCTTC.

This clonotype was seen at least ten times. This chain links TRBV4-1 with TRBJ2-2; D possibly uses TRBD1 or TRBD2 (5 bases each). The germline CDR1 and CDR2 sequences are MGHRA and YSYEKL. The ends were cut back, 3 bases at V and 3 bases at J, with 14 bases in the middle. The CDR3 is 16 amino acids. CDR3 sequence reads: CASSHRGPADTGELFF. The DNA for the CDR3 is TGCGCCAGCAGCCATAGGGGACCCGCGGACACCGGGGAGCTGTTTTTT.

This clonotype was seen a few times. The chain is built from TRBV7-9 and TRBJ1-6, with D uncertain. Per germline, CDR1 SEHNR and CDR2 FQNEAQ (reference sequence). This CDR3 spans 14 amino acids. The ends were cut back, 5 bases at V and 7 bases at J, with 12 bases in the middle. This CDR3 is CASSPRGLNSPLHF. The CDR3 bases are TGTGCCAGCAGCCCGCGCGGGCTGAATTCACCCCTCCACTTT.

V is TRBV10-3 and J is TRBJ1-1; D is ambiguous. Germline-derived CDR1 and CDR2 are ENHRY and SYGVKD. Trimming pared 3 bases from V and 3 bases from J, leaving 5 bases between. This CDR3 spans 12 amino acids. CDR3 protein: CAISDGDTEAFF. The CDR3 region has the DNA TGTGCCATCAGTGACGGGGACACTGAAGCTTTCTTT.

This clonotype was seen a single time. The rearrangement joins TRBV6-2 or TRBV6-3 to TRBJ2-1; 7 nucleotides line up with TRBD2. The CDR3 totals 15 residues. J was trimmed by 4 bases and V by 5 bases; bases with no gene match: 8. The V gene's germline CDR1 is MNHEY and CDR2 SVGEGT. CDR3 nucleotides: TGTGCCAGCAGTGTTAGGACTAGTACATACAATGAGCAGTTCTTC. Encoded protein: CASSVRTSTYNEQFF.